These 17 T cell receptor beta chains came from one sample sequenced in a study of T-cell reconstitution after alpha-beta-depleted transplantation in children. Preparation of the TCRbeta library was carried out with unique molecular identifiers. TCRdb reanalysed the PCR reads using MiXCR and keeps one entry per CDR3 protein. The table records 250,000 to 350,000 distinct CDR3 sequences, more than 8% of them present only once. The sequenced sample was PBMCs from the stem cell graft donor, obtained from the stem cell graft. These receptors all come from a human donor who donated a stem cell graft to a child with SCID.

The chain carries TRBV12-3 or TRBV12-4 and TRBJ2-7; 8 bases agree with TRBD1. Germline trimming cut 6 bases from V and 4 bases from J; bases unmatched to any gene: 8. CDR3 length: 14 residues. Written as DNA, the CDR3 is TGTGCCAGCAGGGCGCCGGGACAGGTTTACGAGCAGTACTTC. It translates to CASRAPGQVYEQYF.

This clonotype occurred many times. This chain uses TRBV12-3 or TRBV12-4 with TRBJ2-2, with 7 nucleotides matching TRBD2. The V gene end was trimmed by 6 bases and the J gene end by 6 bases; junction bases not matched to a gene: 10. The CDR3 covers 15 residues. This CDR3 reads CASSSWGRGAGELFF. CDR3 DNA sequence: TGTGCCAGCAGCTCCTGGGGGAGGGGAGCCGGGGAGCTGTTTTTT.

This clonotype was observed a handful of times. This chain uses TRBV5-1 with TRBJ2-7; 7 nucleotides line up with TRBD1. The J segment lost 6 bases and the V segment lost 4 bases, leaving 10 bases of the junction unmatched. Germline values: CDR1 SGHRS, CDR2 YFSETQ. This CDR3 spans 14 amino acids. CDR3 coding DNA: TGCGCCAGCAGCGAGGGACAGTCTCGGCGCGAGCAGTACTTC. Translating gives CASSEGQSRREQYF.

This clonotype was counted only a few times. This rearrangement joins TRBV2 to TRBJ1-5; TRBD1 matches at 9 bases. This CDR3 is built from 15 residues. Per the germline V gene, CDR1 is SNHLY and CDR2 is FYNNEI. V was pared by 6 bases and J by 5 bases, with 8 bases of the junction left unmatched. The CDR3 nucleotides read TGTGCCAGCAGGGGGGACAGGGCTTCTTATCAGCCCCAGCATTTT. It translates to CASRGDRASYQPQHF.

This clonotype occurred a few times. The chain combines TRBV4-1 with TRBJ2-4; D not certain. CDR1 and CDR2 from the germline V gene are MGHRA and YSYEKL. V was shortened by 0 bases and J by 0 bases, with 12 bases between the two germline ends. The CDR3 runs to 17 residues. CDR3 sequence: CASSQDGPLGAKNIQYF. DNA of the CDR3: TGCGCCAGCAGCCAAGACGGACCATTGGGAGCCAAAAACATTCAGTACTTC.

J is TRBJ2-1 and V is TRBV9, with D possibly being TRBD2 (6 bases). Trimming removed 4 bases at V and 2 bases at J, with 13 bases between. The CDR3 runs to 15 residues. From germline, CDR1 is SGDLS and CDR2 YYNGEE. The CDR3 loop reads CASSPRDGTYNEQFF. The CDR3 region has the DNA TGTGCCAGCAGCCCGCGGGACGGTACCTACAATGAGCAGTTCTTC.

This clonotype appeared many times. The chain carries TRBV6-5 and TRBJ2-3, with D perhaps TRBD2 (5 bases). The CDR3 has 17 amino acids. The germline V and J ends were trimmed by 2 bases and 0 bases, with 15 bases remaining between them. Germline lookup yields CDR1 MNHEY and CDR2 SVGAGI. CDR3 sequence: CASSYESSGTSTDTQYF. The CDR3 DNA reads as TGTGCCAGCAGTTACGAGTCCAGCGGCACTAGCACAGATACGCAGTATTTT.

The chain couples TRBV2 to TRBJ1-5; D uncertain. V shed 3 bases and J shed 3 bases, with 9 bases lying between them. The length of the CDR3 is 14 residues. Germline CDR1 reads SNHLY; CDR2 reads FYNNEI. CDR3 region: CASSDAFPNQPQHF. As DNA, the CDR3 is TGTGCCAGCAGTGATGCTTTTCCCAATCAGCCCCAGCATTTT.

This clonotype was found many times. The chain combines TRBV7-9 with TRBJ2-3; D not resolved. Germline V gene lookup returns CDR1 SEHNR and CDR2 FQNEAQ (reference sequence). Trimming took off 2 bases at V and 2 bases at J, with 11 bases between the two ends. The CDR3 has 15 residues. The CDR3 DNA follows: TGTGCCAGCAGCTTAATCGGTACCCCCACAGATACGCAGTATTTT. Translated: CASSLIGTPTDTQYF.

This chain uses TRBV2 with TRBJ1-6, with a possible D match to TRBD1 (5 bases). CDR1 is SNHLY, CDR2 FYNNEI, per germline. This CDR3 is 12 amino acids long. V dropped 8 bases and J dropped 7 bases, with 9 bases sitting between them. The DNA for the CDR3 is TGTGCCAGCCGCGACAGCAATTCACCCCTCCACTTT. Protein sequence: CASRDSNSPLHF.

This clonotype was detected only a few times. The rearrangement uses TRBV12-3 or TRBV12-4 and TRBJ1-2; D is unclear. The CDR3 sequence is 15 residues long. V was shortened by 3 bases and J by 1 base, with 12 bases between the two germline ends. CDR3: CASSFRAYDNYGYTF. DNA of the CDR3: TGTGCCAGCAGTTTTCGGGCGTATGATAACTATGGCTACACCTTC.

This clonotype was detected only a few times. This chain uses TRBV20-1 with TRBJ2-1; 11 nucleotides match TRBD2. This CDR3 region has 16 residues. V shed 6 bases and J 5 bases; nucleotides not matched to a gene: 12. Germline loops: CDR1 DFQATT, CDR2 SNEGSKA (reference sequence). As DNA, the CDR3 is TGCAGTGCCGGAAAGGGGCTAGCGGGGGGAAACAATGAGCAGTTCTTC. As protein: CSAGKGLAGGNNEQFF.

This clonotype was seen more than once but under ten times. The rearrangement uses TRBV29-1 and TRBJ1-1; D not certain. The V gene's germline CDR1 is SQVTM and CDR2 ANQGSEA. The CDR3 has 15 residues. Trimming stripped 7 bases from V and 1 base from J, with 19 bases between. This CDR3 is CSADARHGGNTEAFF. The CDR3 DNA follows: TGCAGCGCCGACGCTCGACACGGTGGGAACACTGAAGCTTTCTTT.

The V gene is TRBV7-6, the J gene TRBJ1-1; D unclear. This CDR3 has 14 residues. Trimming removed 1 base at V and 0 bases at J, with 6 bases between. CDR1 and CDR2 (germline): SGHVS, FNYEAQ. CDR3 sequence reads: CASSLEQLNTEAFF. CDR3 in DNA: TGTGCCAGCAGCTTAGAACAGCTGAACACTGAAGCTTTCTTT.

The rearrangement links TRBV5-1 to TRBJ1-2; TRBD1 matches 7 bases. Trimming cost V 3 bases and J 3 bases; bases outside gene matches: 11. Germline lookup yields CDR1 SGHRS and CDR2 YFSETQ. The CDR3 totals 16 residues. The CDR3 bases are TGCGCCAGCAGCTCAAGAGCAGGGGGAAGAGACTATGGCTACACCTTC. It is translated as CASSSRAGGRDYGYTF.

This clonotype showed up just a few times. The CDR3 loop reads CASFKPFGEQFF. In DNA form, the CDR3 reads TGTGCCAGCTTTAAGCCCTTTGGGGAGCAGTTCTTC. The chain uses TRBV12-3 or TRBV12-4 and TRBJ2-1; no clear D gene. V shed 8 bases and J shed 10 bases, with 15 bases lying between them. The CDR3 is 12 amino acids.

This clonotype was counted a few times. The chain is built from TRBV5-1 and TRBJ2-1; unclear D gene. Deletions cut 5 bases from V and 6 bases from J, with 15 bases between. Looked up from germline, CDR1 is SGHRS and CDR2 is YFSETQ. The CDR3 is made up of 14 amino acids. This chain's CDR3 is CASRTWVDGNEQFF. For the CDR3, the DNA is TGCGCCAGCAGGACGTGGGTAGACGGCAATGAGCAGTTCTTC. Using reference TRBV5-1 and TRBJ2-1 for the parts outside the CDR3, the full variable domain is KAGVTQTPRYLIKTRGQQVTLSCSPISGHRSVSWYQQTPGQGLQFLFEYFSETQRNKGNFPGRFSGRQFSNSRSEMNVSTLELGDSALYLCASRTWVDGNEQFFGPGTRLTVL.